These 3 T cell receptor beta chains originate from one sample sequenced in a study of CD8 T cells in Susac syndrome. A quantity of about 0.5 to 1 ug RNA underwent reverse transcription using random hexamers. From the immunoSEQ multiplex PCR reads, TCRdb called clonotypes with MiXCR, one entry per CDR3 protein. The data contain some 250,000 distinct CDR3 sequences, about 95% of them singletons. The sequenced sample was CD4+ T cells from PBMCs. The receptors derive from a human donor with Susac syndrome.

The CDR3 protein is CASSLLPSVYEQYF. CDR3 nucleotides: TGTGCCAGCAGCCTCCTTCCTAGCGTTTACGAGCAGTACTTC. V is TRBV27 and J is TRBJ2-7; possible D gene TRBD2, 6 bases. The germline V gene has CDR1 MNHEY and CDR2 SMNVEV (reference sequence). The CDR3 has 14 amino acids. Trimming removed 6 bases from V and 4 bases from J, with 16 bases in between.

V and J are TRBV19 and TRBJ1-5; D unclear. Trimming took 3 bases from V and 3 from J, leaving 9 bases between them. The CDR3 is made up of 14 amino acids. The germline V gene has CDR1 LNHDA and CDR2 SQIVND (reference sequence). CDR3 DNA sequence: TGTGCCAGTAGTATGCGGCGTTACAATCAGCCCCAGCATTTT. It is translated as CASSMRRYNQPQHF.

The rearrangement joins TRBV3-1 to TRBJ2-5, with D maybe TRBD1 (6 bases). V lost 0 bases and J lost 0, with 14 bases in between. CDR3 length: 17 residues. Germline CDR1 is LGHDT and CDR2 is YNNKEL (reference sequence). The CDR3 region is CASSQEGQTYYQETQYF. The CDR3, as DNA: TGTGCCAGCAGCCAAGAAGGACAGACCTATTACCAAGAGACCCAGTACTTC.